This TCR beta chain was identified in a study of read filtering for tumor transcriptome and immune sequencing. As for the study in general: Mean patient age was approximately 66 years, range roughly 40 to 80; some 17 male, roughly 14 female. TCR-mapped reads were about 4 to 11 million with IR-seq versus about 85 to 1,300 with RNA-seq.

This clonotype was counted many times. The target antigen is unknown. The study's findings and limits: Without single-read clonotypes, shared clonotype proportions correlated more between IR-seq and RNA-seq.

V shed 2 bases, J shed 3 bases, and the junction held 0 bases outside the gene matches. Germline V gene sequence: CDR1 ENHRY, CDR2 SYGVKD. This CDR3 is built from 13 residues. At the time of active disease, bone marrow was collected from every patient. This library used approximately 370 ng RNA and molecular barcoded adaptors spanning alpha/delta and beta/gamma chains. Via MiXCR, TCRdb re-called the reads, giving one row per CDR3 protein. The sample lists about 58,000 distinct CDR3 sequences; roughly an eighth were seen once. This rearrangement joins TRBV10-3 to TRBJ2-7; 8 bases agree with TRBD1. Sequenced sample: a population of CD138-negative cells sorted from bone marrow. This sequence originates from a donor at least 40 years old with multiple myeloma. The CDR3 nucleotides read TGTGCCATCAGTGAGACAGGGGGCTACGAGCAGTACTTC. Amino acids: CAISETGGYEQYF.